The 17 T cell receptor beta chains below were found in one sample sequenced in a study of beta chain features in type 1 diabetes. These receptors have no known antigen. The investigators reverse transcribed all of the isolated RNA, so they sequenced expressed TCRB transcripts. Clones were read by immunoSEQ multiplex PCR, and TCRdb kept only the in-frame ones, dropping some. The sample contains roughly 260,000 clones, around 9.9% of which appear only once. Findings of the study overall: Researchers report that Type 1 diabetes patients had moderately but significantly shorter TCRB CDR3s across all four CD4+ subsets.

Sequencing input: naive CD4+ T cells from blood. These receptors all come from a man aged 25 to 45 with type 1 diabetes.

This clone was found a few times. Here the CDR3 reads CASSLTITDTQYF. CDR3 nucleotide sequence: TGTGCCAGCAGCCTGACTATCACAGATACGCAGTATTTT. This chain uses TRBV7-3 with TRBJ2-3; tentatively, D is TRBD2 (5 bases). The germline CDR1 and CDR2 sequences are SGHTA and FQGTGA. The CDR3 sequence is 13 residues long. Between the trimmed V and J ends, which lost 5 bases and 2 bases, there was a span of 8 bases.

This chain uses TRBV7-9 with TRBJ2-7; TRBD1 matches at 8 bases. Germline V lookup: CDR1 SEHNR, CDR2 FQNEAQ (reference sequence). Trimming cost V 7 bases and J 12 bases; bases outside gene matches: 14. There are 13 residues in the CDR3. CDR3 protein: CASTLAQGGLMYF. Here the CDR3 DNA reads TGTGCCAGCACGCTAGCACAGGGGGGCTTGATGTACTTC.

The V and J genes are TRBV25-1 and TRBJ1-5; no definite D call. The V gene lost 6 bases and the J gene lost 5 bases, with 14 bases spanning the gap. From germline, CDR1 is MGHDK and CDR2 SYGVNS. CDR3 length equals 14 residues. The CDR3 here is CASRQTGNDQPQHF. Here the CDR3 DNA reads TGTGCCAGCAGGCAGACGGGAAACGATCAGCCCCAGCATTTT.

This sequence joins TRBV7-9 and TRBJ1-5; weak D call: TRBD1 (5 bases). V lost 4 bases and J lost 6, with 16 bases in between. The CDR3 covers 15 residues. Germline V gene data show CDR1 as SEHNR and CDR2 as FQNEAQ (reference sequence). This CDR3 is CASSSTVQGVQPQHF. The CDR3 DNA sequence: TGTGCCAGCAGCTCAACCGTTCAGGGCGTTCAGCCCCAGCATTTT.

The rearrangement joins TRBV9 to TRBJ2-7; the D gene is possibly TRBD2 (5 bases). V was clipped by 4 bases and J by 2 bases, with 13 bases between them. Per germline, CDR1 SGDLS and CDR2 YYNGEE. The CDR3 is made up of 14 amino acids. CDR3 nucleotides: TGTGCCAGCAGCAGGACTTCTGCCGCCTACGAGCAGTACTTC. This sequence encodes CASSRTSAAYEQYF.

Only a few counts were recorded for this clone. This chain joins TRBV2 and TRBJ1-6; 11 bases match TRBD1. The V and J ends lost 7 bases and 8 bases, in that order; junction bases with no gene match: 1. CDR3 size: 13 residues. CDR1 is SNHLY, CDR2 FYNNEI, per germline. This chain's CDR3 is CASKGQGDSPLHF. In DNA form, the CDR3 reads TGTGCCAGCAAGGGACAGGGGGATTCACCCCTCCACTTT.

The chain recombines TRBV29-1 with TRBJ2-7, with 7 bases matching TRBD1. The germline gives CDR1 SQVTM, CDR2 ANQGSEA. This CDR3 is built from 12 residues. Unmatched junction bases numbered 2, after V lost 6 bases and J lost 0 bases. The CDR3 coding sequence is TGCAGCGTGACAGGGACCTCCTACGAGCAGTACTTC. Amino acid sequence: CSVTGTSYEQYF.

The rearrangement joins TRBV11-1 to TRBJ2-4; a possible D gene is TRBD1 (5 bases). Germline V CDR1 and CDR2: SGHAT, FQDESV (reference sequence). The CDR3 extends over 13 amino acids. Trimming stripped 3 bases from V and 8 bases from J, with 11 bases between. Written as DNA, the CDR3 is TGTGCCAGCAGCTTTTTGACAGAATACATTCAGTACTTC. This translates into CASSFLTEYIQYF.

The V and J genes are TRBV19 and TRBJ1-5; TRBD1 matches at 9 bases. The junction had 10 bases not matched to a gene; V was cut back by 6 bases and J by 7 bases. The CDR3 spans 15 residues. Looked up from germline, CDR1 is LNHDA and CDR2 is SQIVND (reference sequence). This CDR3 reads CASRPPGQGDQPQHF. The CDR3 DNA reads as TGTGCCAGTAGACCACCGGGACAGGGAGACCAGCCCCAGCATTTT.

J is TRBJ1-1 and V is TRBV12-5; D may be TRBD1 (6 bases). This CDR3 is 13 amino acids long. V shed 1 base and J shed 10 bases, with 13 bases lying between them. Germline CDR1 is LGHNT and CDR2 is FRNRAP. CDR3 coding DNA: TGTGCTAGTGGTTTGGGACAGGCCTACGGAGCTTTCTTT. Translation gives CASGLGQAYGAFF.

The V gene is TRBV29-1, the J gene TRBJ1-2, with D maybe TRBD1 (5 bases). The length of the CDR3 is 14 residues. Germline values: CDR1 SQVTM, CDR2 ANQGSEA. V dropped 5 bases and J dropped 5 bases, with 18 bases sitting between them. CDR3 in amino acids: CSVSSLPGTYGYTF. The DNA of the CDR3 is TGCAGCGTTTCCTCCTTGCCAGGGACTTATGGCTACACCTTC.

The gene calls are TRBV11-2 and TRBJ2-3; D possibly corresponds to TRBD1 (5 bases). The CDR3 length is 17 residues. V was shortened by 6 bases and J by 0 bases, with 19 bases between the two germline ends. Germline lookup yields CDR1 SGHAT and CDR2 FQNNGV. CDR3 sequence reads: CASSFSIRAPSTDTQYF. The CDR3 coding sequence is TGTGCCAGCAGTTTTAGTATCAGGGCCCCTAGCACAGATACGCAGTATTTT.

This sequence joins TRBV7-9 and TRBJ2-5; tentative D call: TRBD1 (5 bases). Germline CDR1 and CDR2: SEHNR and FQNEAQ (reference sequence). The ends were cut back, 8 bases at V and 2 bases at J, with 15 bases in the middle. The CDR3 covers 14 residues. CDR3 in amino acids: CASAPGRLQETQYF. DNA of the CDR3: TGTGCCAGCGCCCCAGGGCGGTTACAAGAGACCCAGTACTTC.

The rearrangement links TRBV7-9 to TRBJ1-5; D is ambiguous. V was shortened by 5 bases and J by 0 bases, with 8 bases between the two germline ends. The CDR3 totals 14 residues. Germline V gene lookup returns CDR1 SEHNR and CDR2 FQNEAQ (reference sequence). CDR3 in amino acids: CASSREYSNQPQHF. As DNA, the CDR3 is TGTGCCAGCAGCCGGGAGTATAGCAATCAGCCCCAGCATTTT. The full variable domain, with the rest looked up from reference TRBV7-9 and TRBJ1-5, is DTGVSQNPRHKITKRGQNVTFRCDPISEHNRLYWYRQTLGQGPEFLTYFQNEAQLEKSRLLSDRFSAERPKGSFSTLEIQRTEQGDSAMYLCASSREYSNQPQHFGDGTRLSIL.

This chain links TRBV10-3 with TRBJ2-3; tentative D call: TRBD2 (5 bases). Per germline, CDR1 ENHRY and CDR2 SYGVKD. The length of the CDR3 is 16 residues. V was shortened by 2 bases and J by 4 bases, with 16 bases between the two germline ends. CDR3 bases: TGTGCCATCAGTGAGGGCCCTGCCCTGAGGGCAGATACGCAGTATTTT. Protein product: CAISEGPALRADTQYF.

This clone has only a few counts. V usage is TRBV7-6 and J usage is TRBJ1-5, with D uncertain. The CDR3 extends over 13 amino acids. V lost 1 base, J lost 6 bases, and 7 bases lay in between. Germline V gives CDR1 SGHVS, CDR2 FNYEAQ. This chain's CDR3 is CASSLDSGQPQHF. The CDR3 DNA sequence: TGTGCCAGCAGCTTAGATTCCGGTCAGCCCCAGCATTTT.

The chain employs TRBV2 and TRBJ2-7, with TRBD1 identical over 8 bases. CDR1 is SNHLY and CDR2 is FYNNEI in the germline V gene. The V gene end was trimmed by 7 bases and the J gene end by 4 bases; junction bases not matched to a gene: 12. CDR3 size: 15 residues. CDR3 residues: CASKILPGGRYEQYF. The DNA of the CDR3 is TGTGCCAGCAAAATCCTCCCAGGGGGCCGGTACGAGCAGTACTTC.